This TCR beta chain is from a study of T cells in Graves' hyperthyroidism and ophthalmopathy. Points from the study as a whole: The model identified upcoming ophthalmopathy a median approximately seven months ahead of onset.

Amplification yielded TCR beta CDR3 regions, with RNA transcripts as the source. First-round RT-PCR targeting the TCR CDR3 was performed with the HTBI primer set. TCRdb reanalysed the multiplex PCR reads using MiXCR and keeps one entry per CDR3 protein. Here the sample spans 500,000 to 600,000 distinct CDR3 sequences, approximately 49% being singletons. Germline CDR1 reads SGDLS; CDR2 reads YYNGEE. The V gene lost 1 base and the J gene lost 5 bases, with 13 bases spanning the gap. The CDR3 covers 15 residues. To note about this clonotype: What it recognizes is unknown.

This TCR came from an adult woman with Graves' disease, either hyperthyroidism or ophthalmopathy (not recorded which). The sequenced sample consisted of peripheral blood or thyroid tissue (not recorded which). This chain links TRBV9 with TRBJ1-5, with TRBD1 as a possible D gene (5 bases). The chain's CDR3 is CASSVSDSKHQPQHF. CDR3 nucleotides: TGTGCCAGCAGCGTAAGCGACAGCAAGCATCAGCCCCAGCATTTT.